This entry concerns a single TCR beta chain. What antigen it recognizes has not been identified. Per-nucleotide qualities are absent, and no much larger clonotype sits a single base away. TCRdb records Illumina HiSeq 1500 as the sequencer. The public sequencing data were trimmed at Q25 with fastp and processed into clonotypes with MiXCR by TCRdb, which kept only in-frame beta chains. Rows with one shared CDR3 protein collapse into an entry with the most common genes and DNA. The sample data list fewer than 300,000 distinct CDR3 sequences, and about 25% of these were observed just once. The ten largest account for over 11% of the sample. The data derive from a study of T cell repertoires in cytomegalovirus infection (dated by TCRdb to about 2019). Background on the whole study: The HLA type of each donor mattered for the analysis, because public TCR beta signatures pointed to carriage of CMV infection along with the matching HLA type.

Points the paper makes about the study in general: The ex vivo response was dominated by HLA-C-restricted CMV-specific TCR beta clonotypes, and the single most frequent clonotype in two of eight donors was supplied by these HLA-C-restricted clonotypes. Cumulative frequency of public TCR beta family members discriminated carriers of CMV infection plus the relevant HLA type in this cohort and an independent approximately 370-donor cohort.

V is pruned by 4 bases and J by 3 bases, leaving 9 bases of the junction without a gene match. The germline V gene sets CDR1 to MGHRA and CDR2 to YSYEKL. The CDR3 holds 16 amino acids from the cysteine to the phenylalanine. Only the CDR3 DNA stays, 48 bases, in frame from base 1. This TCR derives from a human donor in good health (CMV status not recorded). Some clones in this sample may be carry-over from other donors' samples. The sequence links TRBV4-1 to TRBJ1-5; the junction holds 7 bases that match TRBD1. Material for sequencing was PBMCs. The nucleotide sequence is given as TGCGCCAGCAGCCTGGGCCCGGACAGGATCAATCAGCCCCAGCATTTT. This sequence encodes CASSLGPDRINQPQHF.